Following are 24 T cell receptor beta chains from one sample sequenced in a study of blood T cell repertoires in COVID-19 (dated by TCRdb to about 2020). Library method: the immunoSEQ multiplex PCR assay. This immuneACCESS table, as held by TCRdb, lists in-frame sequences with V and J called but not all clones. Of the missing ones, under half trace to an unresolved V gene in checked studies; the others have no known cause. For this sample the table gives 60,000 to 90,000 clones, of which around two thirds were detected only once. 2% to 3% of the sample goes to the ten largest clones. Sequencing was done on a sample of peripheral blood. Source of these receptors: a human donor with acute or convalescent COVID-19. The donor label of this sample is uncertain.

Within the sample, this clone is medium-sized. V and J are TRBV7-8 and TRBJ2-7; 8 bases are shared with TRBD2. Germline trimming cut 4 bases from V and 7 bases from J; bases unmatched to any gene: 9. The germline V gene has CDR1 SGHVS and CDR2 FQNEAQ. This CDR3 has 14 amino acids. In DNA form, the CDR3 reads TGTGCCAGCAGCTCGGGAGGGGCAGTGGGGGAGCAGTACGTC. It specifies CASSSGGAVGEQYV.

The chain is built from TRBV27 and TRBJ2-4; D is ambiguous. With 2 bases removed from V and 0 bases from J, the gap between germline ends came to 5 bases. CDR1 is MNHEY, CDR2 SMNVEV, per germline (reference sequence). The CDR3 spans 14 residues. CDR3: CASSLPRAKNIQYF. The CDR3 DNA follows: TGTGCCAGCAGTTTACCTAGAGCCAAAAACATTCAGTACTTC.

In its sample, this clone was seen once. V and J are TRBV11-2 and TRBJ2-2; possible D gene TRBD2, 6 bases. The germline V and J ends were trimmed by 5 bases and 2 bases, with 18 bases remaining between them. CDR3 size: 17 residues. Germline V gives CDR1 SGHAT, CDR2 FQNNGV. CDR3 DNA sequence: TGTGCCAGCAGCAACCTTGGGGCGGGACCAAACACCGGGGAGCTGTTTTTT. It codes for CASSNLGAGPNTGELFF.

The chain is built from TRBV15 and TRBJ1-5; no clear D. The CDR3 length is 15 residues. CDR1 and CDR2 from the germline V gene are LNHNV and YYDKDF (reference sequence). V was clipped by 1 base and J by 2 bases, with 9 bases between them. The CDR3 DNA sequence: TGTGCCACCAGCAGAGCTCAGGATGGCAATCAGCCCCAGCATTTT. It encodes CATSRAQDGNQPQHF.

This clone occurred once. The chain uses TRBV14 and TRBJ2-7; D may be TRBD2 (5 bases). Germline V CDR1 and CDR2: SGHDN, FVKESK. Trimming took 0 bases from V and 5 from J, leaving 8 bases between them. The CDR3 sequence is 13 residues long. CDR3 sequence reads: CASSQDLGDEQYV. CDR3 nucleotides: TGTGCCAGCAGCCAAGATCTCGGGGACGAGCAGTACGTC.

The table lists this clone with a count of one. V and J are TRBV7-8 and TRBJ1-1; 7 bases match TRBD1. Per germline, CDR1 SGHVS and CDR2 FQNEAQ. V lost 4 bases, J lost 5 bases, and 4 bases stayed unmatched. The CDR3 loop spans 13 amino acids. CDR3 nucleotides: TGTGCCAGCAGCTCCGACAGGGTTACTGAAGCTTTCTTT. As protein: CASSSDRVTEAFF.

This chain connects TRBV28 to TRBJ1-5; TRBD1 matches 7 bases. J lost 2 bases, V lost 6 bases, and 4 bases had no gene match. Looked up from germline, CDR1 is MDHEN and CDR2 is SYDVKM. The CDR3 has 14 amino acids. The CDR3 DNA sequence: TGTGCCAGCAGACCTCAGGGGGGCAATCAGCCCCAGCATTTT. Protein: CASRPQGGNQPQHF.

This clone was seen a handful of times. The chain employs TRBV7-9 and TRBJ1-2; 10 nucleotides match TRBD1. J lost 7 bases, V lost 5 bases, and 7 bases had no gene match. This CDR3 is 14 amino acids long. CDR1 SEHNR and CDR2 FQNEAQ come from the germline V gene (reference sequence). CDR3 protein: CASSPPTGGSGYTF. CDR3 nucleotide sequence: TGTGCCAGCAGCCCTCCGACAGGGGGCAGTGGCTACACCTTC.

V usage is TRBV28 and J usage is TRBJ2-1, with D tentatively TRBD1 (5 bases). The CDR3 runs to 12 residues. Germline CDR1 is MDHEN and CDR2 is SYDVKM. The V end was cut by 6 bases, the J end by 5 bases, with 8 bases between. The CDR3 loop reads CASSETDNEQFF. For the CDR3, the DNA is TGTGCCAGCAGCGAGACAGACAATGAGCAGTTCTTC.

The chain employs TRBV6-4 and TRBJ2-1, with 10 nucleotides matching TRBD2. Germline V lookup: CDR1 MRHNA, CDR2 SNTAGT. Germline trimming cut 4 bases from V and 6 bases from J; bases unmatched to any gene: 6. The CDR3 extends over 15 amino acids. The CDR3 DNA is TGTGCCAGCAGTGGGCGAGCGGGGGGGCCCAATGAGCAGTTCTTC. Its protein is CASSGRAGGPNEQFF.

This clone was seen only once. The V gene is TRBV2, the J gene TRBJ2-7, with a weak D call TRBD2 (7 bases). The germline V gene has CDR1 SNHLY and CDR2 FYNNEI. The CDR3 runs 15 residues. The ends were cut back, 8 bases at V and 4 bases at J, with 21 bases in the middle. DNA of the CDR3: TGTGCCAGCGTCCCGACGGGGCGGGGGCTTTACGAGCAGTACGTC. Translated, it gives CASVPTGRGLYEQYV.

V and J are TRBV10-3 and TRBJ1-5; 10 positions agree with TRBD1. Trimming at V came to 6 bases and at J to 5 bases, leaving 4 bases not matched to a gene. CDR3 size: 14 residues. The germline V gene encodes CDR1 ENHRY and CDR2 SYGVKD. CDR3 nucleotide sequence: TGTGCCATCAGCTACGGGACAGGGGATCAGCCCCAGCATTTT. Translating it yields CAISYGTGDQPQHF.

This rearrangement joins TRBV11-2 to TRBJ1-5, with 7 positions matching TRBD1. V was pared by 4 bases and J by 2 bases, with 5 bases of the junction left unmatched. This CDR3 region has 15 residues. The germline gives CDR1 SGHAT, CDR2 FQNNGV. In DNA form, the CDR3 reads TGTGCCAGCAGCTCCACAGGGGAGCGCAATCAGCCCCAGCATTTT. Translated: CASSSTGERNQPQHF. Combining the CDR3 with reference TRBV11-2 and TRBJ1-5 gives the whole variable domain EAGVAQSPRYKIIEKRQSVAFWCNPISGHATLYWYQQILGQGPKLLIQFQNNGVVDDSQLPKDRFSAERLKGVDSTLKIQPAKLEDSAVYLCASSSTGERNQPQHFGDGTRLSIL.

This clone was counted between two and nine times. The chain carries TRBV18 and TRBJ1-4, with a tentative D call TRBD1 (6 bases). CDR1 and CDR2 from the germline V gene are KGHSH and LQKENI. CDR3 size: 18 residues. With 3 bases removed from V and 6 bases from J, the gap between germline ends came to 23 bases. The CDR3 region is CASSPSAGDQWWYEKLFF. CDR3 in DNA: TGTGCCAGCTCACCGTCGGCAGGGGACCAATGGTGGTATGAAAAACTGTTTTTT. The variable domain in full, with the rest retrieved from reference TRBV18 and TRBJ1-4, is NAGVMQNPRHLVRRRGQEARLRCSPMKGHSHVYWYRQLPEEGLKFMVYLQKENIIDESGMPKERFSAEFPKEGPSILRIQQVVRGDSAAYFCASSPSAGDQWWYEKLFFGSGTQLSVL.

This clone was counted only a few times. This chain links TRBV5-6 with TRBJ1-5; no definite D call. Germline V gene sequence: CDR1 SGHDT, CDR2 YYEEEE. CDR3 size: 16 residues. The V and J ends lost 0 bases and 2 bases respectively, with 12 bases between them. Here the CDR3 DNA reads TGTGCCAGCAGCTTGGGTGGAGGCCCTCGCAATCAGCCCCAGCATTTT. It specifies CASSLGGGPRNQPQHF.

The chain is built from TRBV7-9 and TRBJ2-2; D remains unclear. V gave up 0 bases and J gave up 4 bases, with 3 bases separating them. The germline V gene encodes CDR1 SEHNR and CDR2 FQNEAQ (reference sequence). This CDR3 spans 13 amino acids. The DNA of the CDR3 is TGTGCCAGCAGCTTAGCCAGCACCGGGGAGCTGTTTTTT. It specifies CASSLASTGELFF.

V usage is TRBV6-5 and J usage is TRBJ1-1; no definite D call. Trimming stripped 4 bases from V and 3 bases from J, with 9 bases between. Germline values: CDR1 MNHEY, CDR2 SVGAGI. The CDR3 sequence is 13 residues long. The CDR3 DNA reads as TGTGCCAGCAGTTCTAAACTGGACACTGAAGCTTTCTTT. Encoded protein: CASSSKLDTEAFF.

This clone turned up a few times. The CDR3 spells CATRGGQGNTEAFF. The CDR3, as DNA: TGTGCCACCAGAGGGGGCCAGGGGAACACTGAAGCTTTCTTT. V usage is TRBV24-1 and J usage is TRBJ1-1; TRBD1 matches 7 bases. This CDR3 has 14 residues. Germline CDR1 reads KGHDR; CDR2 reads SFDVKD. After removal of 7 bases from V and 1 base from J, the junction contained 5 bases not matched to a gene.

The chain carries TRBV6-2 or TRBV6-3 and TRBJ2-1; 11 positions agree with TRBD2. Germline CDR1 MNHEY, CDR2 SVGEGT. The CDR3 spans 17 residues. J gave up 6 bases and V 0 bases, and 7 bases lay outside the gene matches. The CDR3 sequence is CASSYSTSGVGSNEQFF. DNA of the CDR3: TGTGCCAGCAGTTACTCGACTAGCGGGGTGGGGAGCAATGAGCAGTTCTTC.

Only one count was recorded for this clone. This chain links TRBV20-1 with TRBJ1-6; D is uncertain. Trimming removed 1 base from V and 9 bases from J, with 4 bases in between. The germline V gene has CDR1 DFQATT and CDR2 SNEGSKA (reference sequence). The CDR3 loop spans 11 amino acids. CDR3 amino acids: CSARGGSPLHF. As DNA, the CDR3 is TGCAGTGCTAGAGGCGGTTCACCCCTCCACTTT.

This clone was detected a few times. The chain employs TRBV3-1 (or the pseudogene TRBV3-2) and TRBJ1-4; D is unclear. V was cut by 0 bases and J by 10 bases, with 6 bases left in between. Looked up from germline, CDR1 is LGHDT and CDR2 is YNNKEL (reference sequence). The CDR3 consists of 12 residues. CDR3: CASSQDGLKLFF. The CDR3, as DNA: TGTGCCAGCAGCCAAGATGGGCTAAAACTGTTTTTT.

The chain uses TRBV10-3 and TRBJ2-1, with 10 bases identical to TRBD1. Trimming took 4 bases from V and 8 from J; bases not matched to a gene: 14. Germline V gene sequence: CDR1 ENHRY, CDR2 SYGVKD. The CDR3 spans 17 residues. This chain's CDR3 is CAISASTRQGARDEQFF. Written as DNA, the CDR3 is TGTGCCATCAGTGCATCTACCCGACAGGGGGCCCGGGATGAGCAGTTCTTC.

Note on this clone: The junction differs from germline at one of its ends, possibly a read error. The rearrangement joins TRBV7-7 to TRBJ2-2; TRBD2 matches at 11 bases. Per germline, CDR1 SSHAT and CDR2 FNYEAQ (reference sequence). The CDR3 runs 15 residues. The CDR3: CASSLGTSGTGELFF. The CDR3 DNA is TGTGCTAGCAGCTTAGGGACTAGCGGCACCGGGGAGCTGTTTTTT.

The chain couples TRBV6-2 or TRBV6-3 to TRBJ1-6; perhaps TRBD1 as D (5 bases). Germline CDR1 MNHEY, CDR2 SVGEGT. The V gene lost 6 bases and the J gene lost 8 bases, with 11 bases spanning the gap. This CDR3 contains 13 residues. DNA of the CDR3: TGTGCCAGCAGCGACCGGGGGGATTCACCCCTCCACTTT. Amino acids: CASSDRGDSPLHF.